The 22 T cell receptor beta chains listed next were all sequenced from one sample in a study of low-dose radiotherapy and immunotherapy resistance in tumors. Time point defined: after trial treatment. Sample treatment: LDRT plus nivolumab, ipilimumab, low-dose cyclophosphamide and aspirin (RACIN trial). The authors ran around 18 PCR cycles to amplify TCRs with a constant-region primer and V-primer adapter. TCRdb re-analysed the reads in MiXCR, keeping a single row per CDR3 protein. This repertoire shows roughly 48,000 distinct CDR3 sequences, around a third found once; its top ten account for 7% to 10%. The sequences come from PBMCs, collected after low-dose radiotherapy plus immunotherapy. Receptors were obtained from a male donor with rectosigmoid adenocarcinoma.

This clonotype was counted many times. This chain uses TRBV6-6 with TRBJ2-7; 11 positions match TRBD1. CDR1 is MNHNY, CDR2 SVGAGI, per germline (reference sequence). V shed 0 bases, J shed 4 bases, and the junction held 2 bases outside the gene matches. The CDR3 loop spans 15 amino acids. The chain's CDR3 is CASSYSGQGAYEQYF. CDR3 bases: TGTGCCAGCAGTTACTCAGGACAGGGGGCATACGAGCAGTACTTC.

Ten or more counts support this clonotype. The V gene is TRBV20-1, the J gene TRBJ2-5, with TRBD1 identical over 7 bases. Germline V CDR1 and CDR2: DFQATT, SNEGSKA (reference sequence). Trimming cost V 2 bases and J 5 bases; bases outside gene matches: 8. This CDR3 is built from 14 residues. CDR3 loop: CSARSPTGRETQYF. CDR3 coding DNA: TGCAGTGCTAGAAGCCCGACAGGGCGGGAGACCCAGTACTTC.

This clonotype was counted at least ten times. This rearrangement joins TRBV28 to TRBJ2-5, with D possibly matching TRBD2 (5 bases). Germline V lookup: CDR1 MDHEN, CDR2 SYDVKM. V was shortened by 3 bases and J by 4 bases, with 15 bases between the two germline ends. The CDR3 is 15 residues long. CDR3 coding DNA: TGTGCCAGCAGTTTCGCGGGTGTCAGTACAGAGACCCAGTACTTC. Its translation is CASSFAGVSTETQYF.

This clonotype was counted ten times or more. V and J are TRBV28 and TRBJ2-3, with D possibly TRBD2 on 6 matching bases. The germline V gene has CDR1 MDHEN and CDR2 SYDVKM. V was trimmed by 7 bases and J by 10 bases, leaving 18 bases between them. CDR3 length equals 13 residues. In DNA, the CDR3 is TGTGCCAGCACCCCGGGACTTCCCCAATCGCAGTATTTT. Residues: CASTPGLPQSQYF.

CDR3 amino acids: CASSLVVRRQEEQFF. Written as DNA, the CDR3 is TGTGCCAGCAGCTTAGTGGTTCGTCGGCAGGAGGAGCAGTTCTTC. This chain connects TRBV7-3 to TRBJ2-1; the D is unclear. CDR1 and CDR2 (germline): SGHTA, FQGTGA. CDR3 length: 15 amino acids. Trimming pared 2 bases from V and 10 bases from J, leaving 18 bases between.

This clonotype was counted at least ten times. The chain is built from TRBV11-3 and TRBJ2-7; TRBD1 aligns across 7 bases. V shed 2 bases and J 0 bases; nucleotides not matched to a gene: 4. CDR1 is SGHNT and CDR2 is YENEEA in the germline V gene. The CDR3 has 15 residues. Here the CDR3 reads CASSLRTGPSYEQYF. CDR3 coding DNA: TGTGCCAGCAGCTTAAGGACAGGTCCCTCCTACGAGCAGTACTTC.

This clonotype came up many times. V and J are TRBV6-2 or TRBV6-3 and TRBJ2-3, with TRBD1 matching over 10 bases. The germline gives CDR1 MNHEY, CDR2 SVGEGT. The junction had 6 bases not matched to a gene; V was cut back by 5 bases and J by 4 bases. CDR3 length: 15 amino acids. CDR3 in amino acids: CASSKTGGTADTQYF. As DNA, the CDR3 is TGTGCCAGCAGTAAGACAGGGGGCACGGCAGATACGCAGTATTTT.

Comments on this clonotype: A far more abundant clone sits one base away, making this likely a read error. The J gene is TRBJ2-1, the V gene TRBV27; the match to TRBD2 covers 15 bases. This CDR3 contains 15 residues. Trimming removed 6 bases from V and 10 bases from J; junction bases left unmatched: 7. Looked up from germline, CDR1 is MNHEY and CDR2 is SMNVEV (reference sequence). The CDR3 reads CASSRGLAGGGEQFF. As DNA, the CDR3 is TGTGCCAGCAGCAGGGGACTAGCGGGAGGAGGAGAGCAGTTCTTC.

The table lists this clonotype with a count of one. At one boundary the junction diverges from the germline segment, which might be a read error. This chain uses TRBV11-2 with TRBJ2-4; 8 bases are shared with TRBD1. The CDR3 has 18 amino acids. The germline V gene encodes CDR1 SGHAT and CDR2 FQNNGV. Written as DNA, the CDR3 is TGTGCCAGCAGATTAGTTATGGACAGGGTTAAAGGCAAAAACATTCAGTACTTC. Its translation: CASRLVMDRVKGKNIQYF.

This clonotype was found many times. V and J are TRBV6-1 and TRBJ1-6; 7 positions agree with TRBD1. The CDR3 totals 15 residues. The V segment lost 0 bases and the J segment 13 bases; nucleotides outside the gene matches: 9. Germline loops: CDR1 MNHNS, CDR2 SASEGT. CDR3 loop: CASSEAGRGGTPLHF. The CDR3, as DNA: TGTGCCAGCAGTGAAGCGGGCAGGGGGGGGACGCCCCTCCACTTT.

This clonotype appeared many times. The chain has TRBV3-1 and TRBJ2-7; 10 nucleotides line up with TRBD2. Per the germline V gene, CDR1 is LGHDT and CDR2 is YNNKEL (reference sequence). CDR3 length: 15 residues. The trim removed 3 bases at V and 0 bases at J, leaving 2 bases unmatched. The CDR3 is CASSQSGGASYEQYF. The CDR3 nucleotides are TGTGCCAGCAGCCAGAGCGGGGGGGCCTCCTACGAGCAGTACTTC.

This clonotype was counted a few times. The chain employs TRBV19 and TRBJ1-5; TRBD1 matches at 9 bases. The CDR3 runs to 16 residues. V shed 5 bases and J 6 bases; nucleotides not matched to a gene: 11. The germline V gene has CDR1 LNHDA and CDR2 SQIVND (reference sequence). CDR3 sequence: CASSPFGTGSVQPQHF. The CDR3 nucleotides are TGTGCCAGTAGTCCCTTCGGGACAGGGAGTGTTCAGCCCCAGCATTTT.

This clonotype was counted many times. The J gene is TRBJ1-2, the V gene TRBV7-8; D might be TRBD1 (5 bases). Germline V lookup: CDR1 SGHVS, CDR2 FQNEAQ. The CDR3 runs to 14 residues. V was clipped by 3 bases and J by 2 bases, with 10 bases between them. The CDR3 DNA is TGTGCCAGCAGCTTCCTCGGGGGGAACTATGGCTACACCTTC. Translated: CASSFLGGNYGYTF.

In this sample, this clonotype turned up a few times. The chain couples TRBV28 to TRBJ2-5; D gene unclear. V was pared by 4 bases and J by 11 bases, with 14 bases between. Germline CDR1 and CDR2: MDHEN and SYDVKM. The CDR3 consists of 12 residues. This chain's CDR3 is CASSSQLGSQYF. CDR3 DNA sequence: TGTGCCAGCAGTTCTCAATTGGGGTCTCAGTACTTC.

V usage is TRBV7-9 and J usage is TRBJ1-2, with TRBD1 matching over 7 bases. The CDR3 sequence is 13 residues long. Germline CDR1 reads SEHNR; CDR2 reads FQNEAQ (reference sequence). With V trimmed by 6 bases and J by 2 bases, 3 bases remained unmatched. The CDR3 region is CASSKDRNYGYTF. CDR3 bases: TGTGCCAGCAGTAAGGACAGGAACTATGGCTACACCTTC.

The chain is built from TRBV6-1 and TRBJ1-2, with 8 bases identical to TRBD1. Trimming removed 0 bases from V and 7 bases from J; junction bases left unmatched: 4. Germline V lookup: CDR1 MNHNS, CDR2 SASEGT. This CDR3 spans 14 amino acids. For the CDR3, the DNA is TGTGCCAGCAGTGAAGCTGACAGGGGCTTTGGCTACACCTTC. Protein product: CASSEADRGFGYTF.

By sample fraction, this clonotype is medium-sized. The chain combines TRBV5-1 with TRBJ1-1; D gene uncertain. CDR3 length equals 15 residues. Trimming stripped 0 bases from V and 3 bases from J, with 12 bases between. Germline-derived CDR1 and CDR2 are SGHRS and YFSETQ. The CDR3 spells CASSLDEGSHTEAFF. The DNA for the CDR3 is TGCGCCAGCAGCTTGGATGAGGGCTCGCACACTGAAGCTTTCTTT. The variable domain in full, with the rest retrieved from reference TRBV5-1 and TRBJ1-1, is KAGVTQTPRYLIKTRGQQVTLSCSPISGHRSVSWYQQTPGQGLQFLFEYFSETQRNKGNFPGRFSGRQFSNSRSEMNVSTLELGDSALYLCASSLDEGSHTEAFFGQGTRLTVV.

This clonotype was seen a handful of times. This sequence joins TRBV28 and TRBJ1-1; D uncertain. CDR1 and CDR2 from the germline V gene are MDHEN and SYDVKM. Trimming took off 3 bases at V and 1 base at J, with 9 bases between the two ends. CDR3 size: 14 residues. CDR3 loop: CASSLVRGNTEAFF. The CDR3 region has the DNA TGTGCCAGCAGTTTGGTCCGGGGGAACACTGAAGCTTTCTTT.

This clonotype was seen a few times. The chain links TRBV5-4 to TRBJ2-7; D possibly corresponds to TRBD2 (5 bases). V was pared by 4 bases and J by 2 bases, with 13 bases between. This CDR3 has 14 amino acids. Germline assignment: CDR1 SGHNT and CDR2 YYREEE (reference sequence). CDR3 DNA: TGTGCCAGCAGCCCGAGGTCGGGAACCTACGAGCAGTACTTC. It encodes CASSPRSGTYEQYF.

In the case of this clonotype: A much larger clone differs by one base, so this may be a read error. This CDR3 is CSASRVVTGGADAFF. CDR3 sequence (DNA): TGCAGCGCCTCGCGGGTCGTGACAGGGGGTGCTGATGCTTTCTTT. The gene calls are TRBV29-1 and TRBJ1-1; 9 bases match TRBD1. The germline V gene encodes CDR1 SQVTM and CDR2 ANQGSEA. This CDR3 region has 15 residues.

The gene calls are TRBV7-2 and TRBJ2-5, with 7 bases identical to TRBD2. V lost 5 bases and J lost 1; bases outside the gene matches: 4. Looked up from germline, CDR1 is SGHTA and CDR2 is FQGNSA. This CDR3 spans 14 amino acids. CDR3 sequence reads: CASSPWEGQETQYF. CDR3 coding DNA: TGTGCCAGCAGCCCCTGGGAGGGCCAAGAGACCCAGTACTTC.

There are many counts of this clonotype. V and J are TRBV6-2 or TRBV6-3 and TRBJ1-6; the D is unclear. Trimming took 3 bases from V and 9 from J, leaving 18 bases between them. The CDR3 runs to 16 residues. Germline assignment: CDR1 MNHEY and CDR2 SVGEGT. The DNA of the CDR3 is TGTGCCAGCAGTTATCTCAGCCAAAGGTTCGGTTCACCCCTCCACTTT. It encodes CASSYLSQRFGSPLHF.